Each of the 24 T cell receptor beta chains below was sequenced from the same sample in a study of OX40 agonist ivuxolimab in advanced cancers. Clones were read by immunoSEQ multiplex PCR, and TCRdb kept only the in-frame ones, dropping some. Of 65,000 to 95,000 clones detected, about 90% appear once; the ten largest clones hold approximately 0.48%. Specimen: CD4+ or CD8+ T cells sorted from blood, collected in a trial of the OX40 agonist ivuxolimab. All receptors derive from an adult with an advanced solid tumor such as melanoma, head and neck, liver or kidney cancer.

This sequence joins TRBV9 and TRBJ2-7; D possibly corresponds to TRBD2 (7 bases). V lost 1 base, J lost 2 bases, and 16 bases lay in between. Germline V gene sequence: CDR1 SGDLS, CDR2 YYNGEE. This CDR3 region has 16 residues. For the CDR3, the DNA is TGTGCCAGCAGCGTAATTCCCGGGGGGCCTACCTACGAGCAGTACTTC. This translates into CASSVIPGGPTYEQYF. The full variable domain, with the rest looked up from reference TRBV9 and TRBJ2-7, is DSGVTQTPKHLITATGQRVTLRCSPRSGDLSVYWYQQSLDQGLQFLIQYYNGEERAKGNILERFSAQQFPDLHSELNLSSLELGDSALYFCASSVIPGGPTYEQYFGPGTRLTVT.

The V gene is TRBV19, the J gene TRBJ1-4; D unresolved. The CDR3 is 13 residues long. Germline CDR1 LNHDA, CDR2 SQIVND (reference sequence). V lost 5 bases, J lost 5 bases, and 9 bases lay in between. The CDR3: CASSDNQNEKLFF. The CDR3 bases are TGTGCCAGTAGTGATAACCAGAATGAAAAACTGTTTTTT.

Only a few counts were recorded for this clone. The V gene is TRBV20-1, the J gene TRBJ1-1; perhaps TRBD1 as D (5 bases). CDR1 and CDR2 (germline): DFQATT, SNEGSKA (reference sequence). Trimming cost V 2 bases and J 7 bases, with 8 bases left between them. This CDR3 region has 11 residues. The CDR3 DNA follows: TGCAGTGCTAGAAAGGGGTATGAAGCTTTCTTT. Translation gives CSARKGYEAFF.

V usage is TRBV27 and J usage is TRBJ2-3; D ambiguous. Germline V gene lookup returns CDR1 MNHEY and CDR2 SMNVEV (reference sequence). With 6 bases removed from V and 6 bases from J, the gap between germline ends came to 7 bases. The CDR3 contains 11 residues. The CDR3 protein is CASRVGDTQYF. CDR3 nucleotide sequence: TGTGCCAGCAGGGTAGGGGATACGCAGTATTTT.

J is TRBJ1-2 and V is TRBV5-4, with 10 bases that match TRBD1. This CDR3 comprises 13 residues. V was pared by 4 bases and J by 7 bases, with 4 bases of the junction left unmatched. In germline, CDR1 is SGHNT, CDR2 YYREEE (reference sequence). The CDR3 DNA follows: TGTGCCAGCAGCCTGACAGGGGGCCTTGGCTACACCTTC. Its protein is CASSLTGGLGYTF.

This clone was seen a single time. The chain combines TRBV5-6 with TRBJ1-2; 9 bases agree with TRBD1. V gave up 2 bases and J gave up 4 bases; unmatched junction bases: 9. Germline V gene lookup returns CDR1 SGHDT and CDR2 YYEEEE. CDR3 length: 16 amino acids. This chain's CDR3 is CASSLPRTGVGYGYTF. In DNA, the CDR3 is TGTGCCAGCAGCTTACCTAGGACAGGGGTTGGCTATGGCTACACCTTC.

This chain uses TRBV5-5 with TRBJ2-7, with a possible D match to TRBD2 (6 bases). The germline V gene encodes CDR1 SGHKS and CDR2 YYEKEE (reference sequence). V dropped 0 bases and J dropped 4 bases, with 11 bases sitting between them. This CDR3 contains 14 residues. The CDR3 DNA reads TGTGCCAGCAGCTTGGCCGGGAGAGAATACGAGCAGTACTTC. The encoded protein is CASSLAGREYEQYF.

The chain is built from TRBV5-6 and TRBJ2-1; D is unresolved. Trimming removed 3 bases from V and 7 bases from J, with 5 bases in between. Germline V gene lookup returns CDR1 SGHDT and CDR2 YYEEEE. The CDR3 is 11 residues long. This CDR3 reads CASSSMNEQFF. CDR3 nucleotide sequence: TGTGCCAGCAGCTCGATGAATGAGCAGTTCTTC.

The CDR3 sequence is CASSFSRGTNYGYTF. The DNA of the CDR3 is TGTGCCAGCAGCTTTTCCCGGGGGACCAACTATGGCTACACCTTC. The V gene is TRBV7-8, the J gene TRBJ1-2; D is possibly TRBD1 (5 bases). The CDR3 is made up of 15 amino acids. The V gene lost 3 bases and the J gene lost 2 bases, with 13 bases spanning the gap. CDR1 SGHVS and CDR2 FQNEAQ come from the germline V gene. Full variable domain (missing parts from reference TRBV7-8 and TRBJ1-2): GAGVSQSPRYKVAKRGQDVALRCDPISGHVSLFWYQQALGQGPEFLTYFQNEAQLDKSGLPSDRFFAERPEGSVSTLKIQRTQQEDSAVYLCASSFSRGTNYGYTFGSGTRLTVV.

The CDR3 DNA sequence: TGTGCCACCAGCAGAGATCCCCGGACTTGGGGCACCTACGAGCAGTACTTC. The encoded protein is CATSRDPRTWGTYEQYF. The genes are TRBV15 and TRBJ2-7; D may match TRBD1 or TRBD2 (5 bases each). This CDR3 region has 17 residues. Germline values: CDR1 LNHNV, CDR2 YYDKDF (reference sequence). V dropped 0 bases and J dropped 2 bases, with 17 bases sitting between them. Filled out from reference TRBV15 and TRBJ2-7, the complete variable domain reads DAMVIQNPRYQVTQFGKPVTLSCSQTLNHNVMYWYQQKSSQAPKLLFHYYDKDFNNEADTPDNFQSRRPNTSFCFLDIRSPGLGDTAMYLCATSRDPRTWGTYEQYFGPGTRLTVT.

The V call is TRBV28, the J call TRBJ2-5; 10 positions match TRBD2. This CDR3 spans 15 amino acids. The ends lost 5 bases at V and 5 bases at J; junction bases unmatched: 8. Germline-derived CDR1 and CDR2 are MDHEN and SYDVKM. The chain's CDR3 is CASSILAGEGETQYF. CDR3 DNA sequence: TGTGCCAGCAGTATCCTAGCGGGAGAGGGGGAGACCCAGTACTTC.

The chain recombines TRBV19 with TRBJ2-7; unclear D gene. V lost 3 bases and J 3 bases, leaving 12 bases between the germline ends. This CDR3 contains 14 residues. Looked up from germline, CDR1 is LNHDA and CDR2 is SQIVND (reference sequence). The CDR3 is CASSISADHYEQYF. For the CDR3, the DNA is TGTGCCAGTAGTATCTCCGCCGATCACTACGAGCAGTACTTC.

DNA for the CDR3: TGTGCCAGCAGCTTACCCTGGGCTAGCACAGATACGCAGTATTTT. Protein: CASSLPWASTDTQYF. V gene TRBV6-6 combines with J gene TRBJ2-3; D not resolved. Germline CDR1 reads MNHNY; CDR2 reads SVGAGI (reference sequence). Trimming stripped 6 bases from V and 0 bases from J, with 13 bases between. The CDR3 consists of 15 residues.

J is TRBJ2-3 and V is TRBV2; 12 nucleotides align to TRBD2. The CDR3 spans 17 residues. Looked up from germline, CDR1 is SNHLY and CDR2 is FYNNEI. Unmatched junction bases numbered 5, after V lost 4 bases and J lost 0 bases. The CDR3 DNA reads TGTGCCAGCAGTGTTATAGGACTAGCGGGGAGCACAGATACGCAGTATTTT. It specifies CASSVIGLAGSTDTQYF.

This clone is a singleton in its sample. This chain uses TRBV21-1 with TRBJ2-7. TRBV21-1 represents a pseudogene. The length of the CDR3 is 13 residues. DNA of the CDR3: TGTGCCAGCAGCAAAAACCGTCTGCTCGAGCAGTACTTC. Amino acids: CASSKNRLLEQYF.

V usage is TRBV11-2 and J usage is TRBJ2-3; a possible D gene is TRBD2 (7 bases). Germline V lookup: CDR1 SGHAT, CDR2 FQNNGV. Deletions cut 9 bases from V and 0 bases from J, with 13 bases between. The CDR3 loop spans 14 amino acids. CDR3 sequence (DNA): TGTGCCAGTAAGGGGGGACTAAGCACAGATACGCAGTATTTT. It translates to CASKGGLSTDTQYF.

The chain joins TRBV7-9 to TRBJ1-5; D gene unclear. CDR3 size: 14 residues. V shed 2 bases and J shed 0 bases, with 5 bases lying between them. CDR1 and CDR2 (germline): SEHNR, FQNEAQ (reference sequence). The DNA of the CDR3 is TGTGCCAGCAGCTTATTGAATAGCAATCAGCCCCAGCATTTT. It translates to CASSLLNSNQPQHF.

The chain carries TRBV5-1 and TRBJ2-1, with D maybe TRBD2 (6 bases). The CDR3 runs 15 residues. Germline V gives CDR1 SGHRS, CDR2 YFSETQ. The ends were cut back, 4 bases at V and 7 bases at J, with 18 bases in the middle. The CDR3 sequence is CASSLAGQSVNEQFF. DNA of the CDR3: TGCGCCAGCAGCCTCGCGGGGCAGTCGGTGAATGAGCAGTTCTTC.

This clone occurred once. This rearrangement joins TRBV4-3 to TRBJ2-1; TRBD1 aligns across 8 bases. V was pared by 0 bases and J by 8 bases, with 6 bases of the junction left unmatched. CDR1 and CDR2 (germline): LGHNA, YSLEER. The CDR3 has 15 amino acids. CDR3 coding DNA: TGCGCCAGCAGCCAAGAAGGCGGCAGGGGGCATGAGCAGTTCTTC. As protein: CASSQEGGRGHEQFF.

This sequence joins TRBV19 and TRBJ2-7; TRBD2 matches 11 bases. V lost 5 bases, J lost 1 base, and 13 bases stayed unmatched. This CDR3 is built from 18 residues. From germline, CDR1 is LNHDA and CDR2 SQIVND (reference sequence). CDR3 sequence (DNA): TGTGCCAGTAGTCCCTCGGGGGCTAGCGGGAGGTTTTCCTACGAGCAGTACTTC. Residues: CASSPSGASGRFSYEQYF.

The chain uses TRBV19 and TRBJ1-1, with D possibly TRBD1 on 5 matching bases. The CDR3 is made up of 14 amino acids. V was pared by 3 bases and J by 3 bases, with 11 bases between. Germline V CDR1 and CDR2: LNHDA, SQIVND (reference sequence). CDR3 loop: CASSIGGMDTEAFF. Here the CDR3 DNA reads TGTGCCAGTAGTATTGGGGGAATGGACACTGAAGCTTTCTTT.

This chain joins TRBV19 and TRBJ1-1; 8 nucleotides line up with TRBD1. CDR3 length equals 13 residues. The V gene end was trimmed by 9 bases and the J gene end by 3 bases; junction bases not matched to a gene: 6. Germline V gene sequence: CDR1 LNHDA, CDR2 SQIVND (reference sequence). CDR3 in amino acids: CASGQGVDTEAFF. The CDR3 DNA sequence: TGTGCCAGCGGACAGGGTGTGGACACTGAAGCTTTCTTT.

The genes are TRBV28 and TRBJ2-7, with TRBD2 identical over 8 bases. CDR3 size: 15 residues. V shed 2 bases, J shed 3 bases, and the junction held 6 bases outside the gene matches. Germline loops: CDR1 MDHEN, CDR2 SYDVKM. The CDR3 region is CASSLAGGPVYEQYF. The CDR3 nucleotides are TGTGCCAGCAGTTTAGCGGGAGGCCCCGTCTACGAGCAGTACTTC. Variable domain in full (rest from reference TRBV28 and TRBJ2-7): DVKVTQSSRYLVKRTGEKVFLECVQDMDHENMFWYRQDPGLGLRLIYFSYDVKMKEKGDIPEGYSVSREKKERFSLILESASTNQTSMYLCASSLAGGPVYEQYFGPGTRLTVT.

Notes on this clone: Mismatch with germline at one junction end may stem from a read error. The chain recombines TRBV7-7 with TRBJ2-5, with 12 nucleotides matching TRBD2. CDR1 and CDR2 (germline): SSHAT, FNYEAQ (reference sequence). This CDR3 is 16 amino acids long. CDR3 bases: TGTGCTAGCAGTACCTCTAGCGGGAGGGCCGGGGAGACCCAGTACTTC. Protein: CASSTSSGRAGETQYF.